The 21 T cell receptor beta chains below come from one sample, sequenced in a study of chemoradiotherapy in HPV16-positive cancers. Measured with immunoSEQ multiplex PCR; TCRdb has only the in-frame clones, and not every one. The table records over 2,000 clones, approximately 73% of them present only once. Sampling was carried out from a patient who underwent chemoradiotherapy. Receptors were obtained from a human donor with HPV-associated anogenital cancer.

This clone is large (0.1 to 1%). This rearrangement joins TRBV9 to TRBJ1-3; no clear D gene. V lost 0 bases to trimming and J lost 4 bases, with 14 bases between them. The germline V gene has CDR1 SGDLS and CDR2 YYNGEE. The CDR3 is 16 amino acids. Written as DNA, the CDR3 is TGTGCCAGCAGCGTAGGGTCGGACGGAGGGGGAAACACCATATATTTT. Translated: CASSVGSDGGGNTIYF.

This sequence joins TRBV30 and TRBJ2-7; 7 bases are a match to TRBD1. CDR1 and CDR2 (germline): GTSNPN, SVGIG (reference sequence). This CDR3 region has 14 residues. The ends lost 5 bases at V and 0 bases at J; junction bases unmatched: 7. The CDR3 DNA sequence: TGTGCCTGGGACCAGGGGGTCGGCTCCTACGAGCAGTACTTC. The encoded protein is CAWDQGVGSYEQYF.

The chain joins TRBV2 to TRBJ2-2, with D uncertain. This CDR3 is 13 amino acids long. CDR1 and CDR2 (germline): SNHLY, FYNNEI. Trimming pared 6 bases from V and 5 bases from J, leaving 10 bases between. CDR3 protein: CASRGRVTGELFF. Written as DNA, the CDR3 is TGTGCCAGCAGGGGTCGGGTGACCGGGGAGCTGTTTTTT.

The chain recombines TRBV7-9 with TRBJ1-2, with a tentative D call TRBD1 (6 bases). The CDR3 runs to 15 residues. Germline V gene data show CDR1 as SEHNR and CDR2 as FQNEAQ (reference sequence). Between the trimmed V and J ends, which lost 5 bases and 0 bases, there was a span of 13 bases. CDR3 sequence: CASSPWTASNYGYTF. DNA of the CDR3: TGTGCCAGCAGCCCGTGGACAGCTTCTAACTATGGCTACACCTTC.

The V and J genes are TRBV28 and TRBJ2-2, with 7 bases aligning to TRBD1. Germline-derived CDR1 and CDR2 are MDHEN and SYDVKM. The CDR3 is 16 residues long. V gave up 8 bases and J gave up 5 bases; unmatched junction bases: 14. CDR3 nucleotide sequence: TGTGCCAGCTTTCCGCTACAGGGGCTTGGAACCGGGGAGCTGTTTTTT. It encodes CASFPLQGLGTGELFF.

This clone was detected once. The chain joins TRBV5-1 to TRBJ1-1; D remains unclear. Germline loops: CDR1 SGHRS, CDR2 YFSETQ. Between the trimmed V and J ends, which lost 3 bases and 2 bases, there was a span of 14 bases. The CDR3 length is 15 residues. The CDR3 reads CASSSSGHANTEAFF. For the CDR3, the DNA is TGCGCCAGCAGCTCGTCCGGGCACGCAAACACTGAAGCTTTCTTT.

The gene calls are TRBV5-1 and TRBJ2-7; 13 nucleotides match TRBD2. Unmatched junction bases numbered 10, after V lost 4 bases and J lost 6 bases. From germline, CDR1 is SGHRS and CDR2 YFSETQ. The CDR3 consists of 16 residues. The CDR3, as DNA: TGCGCCAGCAGCGGGGGACTAGCGGGATGGGAGGGCGAGCAGTACTTC. This sequence encodes CASSGGLAGWEGEQYF.

The chain links TRBV5-6 to TRBJ2-7, with no clear D. Germline loops: CDR1 SGHDT, CDR2 YYEEEE. The V end was cut by 0 bases, the J end by 0 bases, with 7 bases between. The CDR3 is 14 residues long. CDR3 residues: CASSLADLSYEQYF. The CDR3 nucleotides read TGTGCCAGCAGCTTGGCGGACCTCTCCTACGAGCAGTACTTC.

By frequency in the sample, this clone is large (0.1 to 1%). The gene calls are TRBV19 and TRBJ2-7; D might be TRBD1 (7 bases). V lost 0 bases to trimming and J lost 6 bases, with 18 bases between them. The CDR3 is made up of 16 amino acids. Germline lookup yields CDR1 LNHDA and CDR2 SQIVND (reference sequence). This chain's CDR3 is CASSIDGGGAHSEQYF. CDR3 nucleotides: TGTGCCAGTAGTATAGACGGAGGGGGCGCACACTCCGAGCAGTACTTC.

This clone has more than one count but fewer than ten. V is TRBV27 and J is TRBJ1-2; D may be TRBD1 (5 bases). The CDR3 spans 14 residues. CDR1 is MNHEY and CDR2 is SMNVEV in the germline V gene (reference sequence). V was shortened by 2 bases and J by 5 bases, with 12 bases between the two germline ends. This chain's CDR3 is CASSLGGGPYGYTF. The DNA for the CDR3 is TGTGCCAGCAGTTTAGGTGGGGGTCCTTATGGCTACACCTTC.

The chain joins TRBV4-1 to TRBJ2-7; D not resolved. Between the trimmed V and J ends, which lost 1 base and 1 base, there was a span of 5 bases. Per the germline V gene, CDR1 is MGHRA and CDR2 is YSYEKL. This CDR3 has 13 amino acids. The CDR3 is CASSQVVSYEQYF. CDR3 coding DNA: TGCGCCAGCAGCCAAGTGGTTTCCTACGAGCAGTACTTC.

The chain combines TRBV28 with TRBJ2-3, with D perhaps TRBD1 or TRBD2 (5 bases each). Trimming stripped 4 bases from V and 3 bases from J, with 14 bases between. CDR3 length: 15 residues. Germline-derived CDR1 and CDR2 are MDHEN and SYDVKM. CDR3 protein: CASSSPPGLTDTQYF. As DNA, the CDR3 is TGTGCCAGCAGTTCCCCCCCGGGGCTAACAGATACGCAGTATTTT.

The V call is TRBV7-9, the J call TRBJ1-2; D may be TRBD1 (5 bases). The CDR3 is 14 amino acids. Germline lookup yields CDR1 SEHNR and CDR2 FQNEAQ (reference sequence). V was clipped by 4 bases and J by 7 bases, with 16 bases between them. CDR3 in amino acids: CASSWGDVAGGYTF. The CDR3 DNA follows: TGTGCCAGCAGCTGGGGGGATGTTGCTGGTGGCTACACCTTC.

J is TRBJ1-5 and V is TRBV19; D is possibly TRBD1 (5 bases). This CDR3 comprises 16 residues. Germline CDR1 LNHDA, CDR2 SQIVND (reference sequence). V dropped 3 bases and J dropped 2 bases, with 14 bases sitting between them. The CDR3 DNA is TGTGCCAGTAGTATCGAGTTGGGACGTCGCAATCAGCCCCAGCATTTT. It yields the protein CASSIELGRRNQPQHF.

The rearrangement uses TRBV2 and TRBJ1-2, with no clear D. CDR3 length: 14 residues. The V gene's germline CDR1 is SNHLY and CDR2 FYNNEI. Trimming left V 7 bases short and J 9 bases short, with 21 bases between. As DNA, the CDR3 is TGTGCCAGCACCCGGACTGGGGAAGGATTACGCTACACCTTC. Encoded protein: CASTRTGEGLRYTF.

The J gene is TRBJ2-2, the V gene TRBV12-2; no DNA check was done on the table's D call, TRBD1. TRBV12-2 is tagged as a pseudogene. The CDR3 loop spans 15 amino acids. This CDR3 is CASRLGGPNTGELFF. The CDR3 bases are TGTGCAAGTCGCTTAGGGGGGCCTAACACCGGGGAGCTGTTTTTT.

The chain has TRBV29-1 and TRBJ2-7; no clear D gene. Germline loops: CDR1 SQVTM, CDR2 ANQGSEA. Trimming cost V 2 bases and J 0 bases, with 5 bases left between them. The CDR3 contains 12 residues. DNA for the CDR3: TGCAGCGTTGAAAAAACCTCCTACGAGCAGTACTTC. Translation gives CSVEKTSYEQYF.

The count of this clone is one. The chain recombines TRBV28 with TRBJ1-5; 7 bases align to TRBD1. Looked up from germline, CDR1 is MDHEN and CDR2 is SYDVKM. This CDR3 is built from 14 residues. With V trimmed by 5 bases and J by 1 base, 2 bases remained unmatched. CDR3 protein: CASSQTGSNQPQHF. In DNA form, the CDR3 reads TGTGCCAGCAGTCAGACAGGGAGCAATCAGCCCCAGCATTTT.

This rearrangement joins TRBV4-2 to TRBJ2-7; D is undetermined. V lost 1 base, J lost 1 base, and 5 bases lay in between. Germline CDR1 and CDR2: LGHNA and YNFKEQ. The length of the CDR3 is 13 residues. The CDR3 nucleotides read TGTGCCAGCAGCCAAGCACAATCCTACGAGCAGTACTTC. Its translation is CASSQAQSYEQYF.

V usage is TRBV6-1 and J usage is TRBJ1-3; D uncertain. This CDR3 has 12 residues. Trimming removed 0 bases from V and 4 bases from J, with 1 base in between. Germline V gene sequence: CDR1 MNHNS, CDR2 SASEGT. The CDR3, as DNA: TGTGCCAGCAGTGAAGCCGGAAACACCATATATTTT. It yields the protein CASSEAGNTIYF.

The CDR3 nucleotides are TGTGCCAGCAGCTTGGGACTTTGGGACGAGCAGTACTTC. The encoded protein is CASSLGLWDEQYF. V usage is TRBV7-9 and J usage is TRBJ2-7, with D tentatively TRBD2 (6 bases). Germline values: CDR1 SEHNR, CDR2 FQNEAQ (reference sequence). V lost 3 bases, J lost 5 bases, and 11 bases lay in between. The CDR3 loop spans 13 amino acids.